Here is one T cell receptor (beta chain) with its context. Its antigen has not been determined. Qualities for individual bases were not recorded, and no much larger clone is one base off. Other DNA variants within this sample encode the same CDR3. Trimming removed 3 bases from V and 5 bases from J; the gene matches leave 5 bases unexplained. Reading the germline V gene gives CDR1 SGDLS and CDR2 YYNGEE. Inclusive of the bounding cysteine and phenylalanine, the CDR3 is 14 residues long. CDR3 DNA is the only sequence kept; it has 42 bases, read in frame from the first base. Participants in the prospective study were enrolled through a virtual design, were aged 18 to 89 years, and lived in 24 United States geographic areas. In the prospective study, participants were assigned to cohorts based on the clinical history participants reported in a screening survey and a study questionnaire. For ImmuneRACE Cohort 3, a participant was defined as recovered based on two consecutive negative NP/OP PCR tests, clearance by a healthcare professional, or resolution of symptoms. Each participant in the prospective study had whole blood, serum and a nasopharyngeal or oropharyngeal swab collected by mobile phlebotomists. Prospective study participants could optionally give additional blood draws and questionnaires over a roughly two-month period. Blood samples from the prospective study were shipped frozen or at room temperature prior to DNA extraction.

The data are from a study of blood T cell repertoires in COVID-19 (dated by TCRdb to about 2020). For context, the study as a whole: Samples covering the acute and convalescent phases of COVID-19 were provided by collaborators in the United States, Italy and Spain. The prospective study material was composed of cDNA or gDNA derived from T cells, B-cell-depleted T cells, or PBMCs. Subjects who had been exposed to COVID-19, were actively infected with it, or had recovered from it provided the deeply sampled blood TCRbeta repertoires that made up the dataset. The repertoires were released in a freely available public database meant as a resource for research on the immune response to SARS-CoV-2. The samples were drawn from two sources: the first 160 participants of the ongoing ImmuneRACE study, and over 950 subjects contributed by 6 global collaborators. Sample metadata almost always included a de-identified subject ID, COVID-19 status, age in years and sex. Where available, HLA class I and class II types were obtained from metadata supplied by the sample provider rather than from assay-based typing. What the research found in general, with its limitations: The amount of clinical and demographic metadata varied by source and participant and was provided uncurated.

The immunoSEQ Assay, a bias-controlled multiplex PCR, was used to amplify TCRbeta CDR3 regions from genomic DNA. Concerning the study's data processing: The number of nucleated cells in each sample was estimated from the amplification of reference gene primers within the assay. To quantify the absolute abundance of each unique TCRbeta CDR3 rearrangement, sequence reads were collapsed and filtered. For each sample, productive Simpson clonality was calculated by taking the square root of Simpson's diversity index across productive rearrangements. The immuneACCESS repertoire file appears here via TCRdb, limited to in-frame rearrangements. These files lack a portion of the clones; in checked studies, under half of the deficit traces to unresolved V genes, and the cause of the others is not known. V and J calls and clone size are those listed in that table; D and trimming were worked out from the DNA. Counted in this sample were fewer than 400,000 clones; approximately 88% of them appeared once. The top ten clones comprise about 5% of the sample.

Here the chain combines TRBV9 and TRBJ1-2, with 9 central nucleotides matching TRBD1. This TCR came from a man in his sixties who had recovered from COVID-19. The sample consisted of PBMCs or T cells enriched from blood (not recorded which). Here is the DNA: TGTGCCAGCAGCGCAGGACAGGGGAATTATGGCTACACCTTC. Its protein reads: CASSAGQGNYGYTF.